These 4 T cell receptor beta chains originate from one sample sequenced in a study of PD-L1 blockade in urothelial cancer. Some clones are missing from TCRdb's copy, which holds only in-frame ones; the method was immunoSEQ multiplex PCR. Of 100,000 or so clones listed, over 75% were seen once; the top ten hold 2% to 3%. The sequencing here drew on PBMCs, taken around atezolizumab (anti-PD-L1) treatment. These TCRs come from a man aged 50 to 59 with urothelial cancer.

The genes are TRBV19 and TRBJ2-7, with TRBD2 identical over 8 bases. This CDR3 is built from 15 residues. Germline CDR1 reads LNHDA; CDR2 reads SQIVND (reference sequence). The junction had 7 bases not matched to a gene; V was cut back by 3 bases and J by 3 bases. The CDR3 reads CASSIRLAGGYEQYF. The CDR3 nucleotides read TGTGCCAGTAGTATTCGGCTAGCGGGTGGCTACGAGCAGTACTTC.

This clone was counted between two and nine times. The V call is TRBV9, the J call TRBJ2-1; D perhaps matches TRBD1 (5 bases). The V end was cut by 0 bases, the J end by 1 base, with 5 bases between. Germline CDR1 reads SGDLS; CDR2 reads YYNGEE. The CDR3 sequence is 14 residues long. This CDR3 is CASSVGQSYNEQFF. DNA of the CDR3: TGTGCCAGCAGCGTAGGACAGTCCTACAATGAGCAGTTCTTC.

Written as DNA, the CDR3 is TGTGCCAGCAGTTTGGGGGCTAACCCGAAGGCTTTCTTT. It specifies CASSLGANPKAFF. The J gene is TRBJ1-1, the V gene TRBV28, with D tentatively TRBD1 (6 bases). V lost 3 bases and J 11 bases, leaving 16 bases between the germline ends. The germline CDR1 and CDR2 sequences are MDHEN and SYDVKM. This CDR3 region has 13 residues.

The chain has TRBV5-1 and TRBJ1-6, with D unclear. The CDR3 totals 17 residues. Trimming stripped 0 bases from V and 7 bases from J, with 17 bases between. The germline V gene encodes CDR1 SGHRS and CDR2 YFSETQ. DNA for the CDR3: TGCGCCAGCAGCTTGGCCTCAAGTAGGAGGGCCAATTCACCCCTCCACTTT. This codes for CASSLASSRRANSPLHF.